Below, 10 T cell receptor beta chains from the same sample are listed, as sequenced in a study of cytomegalovirus exposure and HLA in healthy donors (dated by TCRdb to the late 2010s). Library preparation employed the immunoSEQ multiplex PCR assay. As stored in TCRdb, this immuneACCESS dataset retains in-frame rearrangements with V and J assigned. A fraction of the clones does not appear; measured against another copy, unresolved V genes explain less than half of the discrepancy, and the remainder lacks a known reason. Across this sample there are 150,000 to 200,000 clones, with 70% to 90% seen only once. The top ten clonotypes cover over 2% of the sample. The sequencing sample was made of PBMCs. The source of these receptors is a man in his thirties or forties in good health and CMV-seropositive.

V usage is TRBV9 and J usage is TRBJ2-7; the D gene is possibly TRBD1 (6 bases). The CDR3 loop spans 16 amino acids. V shed 4 bases and J shed 1 base, with 18 bases lying between them. Germline lookup yields CDR1 SGDLS and CDR2 YYNGEE. For the CDR3, the DNA is TGTGCCAGCAGCCCCGGCCCAGGGGACGGTTCCTACGAGCAGTACTTC. It translates to CASSPGPGDGSYEQYF.

The chain couples TRBV7-2 to TRBJ2-7; D ambiguous. The CDR3 contains 15 residues. Germline assignment: CDR1 SGHTA and CDR2 FQGNSA. With 4 bases removed from V and 4 bases from J, the gap between germline ends came to 17 bases. The CDR3 DNA reads as TGTGCCAGCAGCTCCACCCGTATAAGCCCTTACGAGCAGTACTTC. As protein: CASSSTRISPYEQYF. Combining the CDR3 with reference TRBV7-2 and TRBJ2-7 gives the whole variable domain GAGVSQSPSNKVTEKGKDVELRCDPISGHTALYWYRQSLGQGLEFLIYFQGNSAPDKSGLPSDRFSAERTGGSVSTLTIQRTQQEDSAVYLCASSSTRISPYEQYFGPGTRLTVT.

This clone was seen ten or more times. The V call is TRBV6-1, the J call TRBJ2-7; the D is unclear. The germline CDR1 and CDR2 sequences are MNHNS and SASEGT. The CDR3 is made up of 12 amino acids. V was trimmed by 2 bases and J by 3 bases, leaving 5 bases between them. CDR3 nucleotide sequence: TGTGCCAGCAGTGAACCAGGCTACGAGCAGTACTTC. Translating it yields CASSEPGYEQYF.

The chain links TRBV29-1 to TRBJ1-3; no clear D. Germline V CDR1 and CDR2: SQVTM, ANQGSEA. The CDR3 contains 12 residues. The V and J ends lost 1 base and 4 bases respectively, with 5 bases between them. CDR3 DNA: TGCAGCGTTGAAGTCCCAGGAAACACCATATATTTT. It translates to CSVEVPGNTIYF.

The chain employs TRBV4-3 and TRBJ1-4, with no clear D. V gave up 1 base and J gave up 7 bases, with 16 bases separating them. Per the germline V gene, CDR1 is LGHNA and CDR2 is YSLEER. The CDR3 contains 16 residues. CDR3 DNA: TGCGCCAGCAGCCAAGTTCCGTCGGGTGGAAGTGAAAAACTGTTTTTT. Its protein product is CASSQVPSGGSEKLFF.

The chain couples TRBV6-5 to TRBJ1-1; TRBD1 agrees at 7 bases. This CDR3 contains 14 residues. The V gene's germline CDR1 is MNHEY and CDR2 SVGAGI. J lost 0 bases, V lost 4 bases, and 2 bases had no gene match. CDR3 in amino acids: CASSSTGMNTEAFF. CDR3 sequence (DNA): TGTGCCAGCAGTTCGACAGGGATGAACACTGAAGCTTTCTTT.

The chain carries TRBV4-3 and TRBJ2-7, with 7 bases identical to TRBD2. CDR3 length equals 17 residues. Unmatched junction bases numbered 11, after V lost 0 bases and J lost 3 bases. Germline CDR1 reads LGHNA; CDR2 reads YSLEER. CDR3 amino acids: CASSQDGAGTGGYEQYF. In DNA, the CDR3 is TGCGCCAGCAGCCAAGATGGCGCAGGGACGGGGGGCTACGAGCAGTACTTC.

CDR3 sequence: CASSPWEGSETQYF. CDR3 in DNA: TGTGCCAGCAGCCCGTGGGAGGGTTCGGAGACCCAGTACTTC. V is TRBV7-8 and J is TRBJ2-5; 7 nucleotides agree with TRBD2. Germline CDR1 SGHVS, CDR2 FQNEAQ. There are 14 residues in the CDR3. Trimming removed 5 bases from V and 5 bases from J; junction bases left unmatched: 8. The complete variable domain, with remaining parts taken from reference TRBV7-8 and TRBJ2-5, reads GAGVSQSPRYKVAKRGQDVALRCDPISGHVSLFWYQQALGQGPEFLTYFQNEAQLDKSGLPSDRFFAERPEGSVSTLKIQRTQQEDSAVYLCASSPWEGSETQYFGPGTRLLVL.

The chain uses TRBV7-9 and TRBJ2-7; 10 nucleotides agree with TRBD1. The germline CDR1 and CDR2 sequences are SEHNR and FQNEAQ (reference sequence). V lost 5 bases and J lost 5; bases outside the gene matches: 6. CDR3 size: 14 residues. CDR3 residues: CASSEDRGINEQYF. Here the CDR3 DNA reads TGTGCCAGCAGCGAGGACAGGGGGATCAACGAGCAGTACTTC. Based on the CDR3 plus reference TRBV7-9 and TRBJ2-7, the full variable domain is DTGVSQNPRHKITKRGQNVTFRCDPISEHNRLYWYRQTLGQGPEFLTYFQNEAQLEKSRLLSDRFSAERPKGSFSTLEIQRTEQGDSAMYLCASSEDRGINEQYFGPGTRLTVT.

This sequence joins TRBV4-1 and TRBJ2-1, with TRBD2 matching over 8 bases. CDR1 is MGHRA and CDR2 is YSYEKL in the germline V gene. V dropped 0 bases and J dropped 7; count of bases not matched to a gene: 8. This CDR3 is built from 16 residues. The CDR3 DNA reads TGCGCCAGCAGCCAAGATCTACGGGGGGGCAAGAATGAGCAGTTCTTC. It is translated as CASSQDLRGGKNEQFF.